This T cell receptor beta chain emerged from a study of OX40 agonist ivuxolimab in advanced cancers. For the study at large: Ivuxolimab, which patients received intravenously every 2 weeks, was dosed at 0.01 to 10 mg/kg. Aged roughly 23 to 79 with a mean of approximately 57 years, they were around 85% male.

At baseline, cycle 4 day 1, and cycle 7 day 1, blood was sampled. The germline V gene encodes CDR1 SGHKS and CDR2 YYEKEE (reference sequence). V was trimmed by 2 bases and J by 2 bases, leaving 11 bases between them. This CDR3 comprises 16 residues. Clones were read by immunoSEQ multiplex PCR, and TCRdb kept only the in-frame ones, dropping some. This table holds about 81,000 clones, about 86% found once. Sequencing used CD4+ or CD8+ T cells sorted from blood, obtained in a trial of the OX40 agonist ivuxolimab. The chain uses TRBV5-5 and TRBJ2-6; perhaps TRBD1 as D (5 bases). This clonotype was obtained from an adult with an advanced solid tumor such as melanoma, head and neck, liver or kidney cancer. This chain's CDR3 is CASSLSTVAGANVLTF. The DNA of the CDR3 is TGTGCCAGCAGCTTATCGACAGTGGCTGGGGCCAACGTCCTGACTTTC.